The source of this TCR beta chain is a study of T cell repertoires in cytomegalovirus infection. MiXCR was run by TCRdb on the reads, yielding one entry per CDR3 protein. The sample includes 700,000 to 950,000 distinct CDR3 sequences, roughly 33% of them seen just once. Concerning this clonotype: Its specificity is not known.

General study points: It was HLA-C-restricted CMV-specific TCR beta clonotypes that dominated the response ex vivo. Individuals carrying CMV plus the relevant HLA were identified by cumulative frequency of public TCR beta families.

This material consisted of cultured CD8+ T cells from PBMCs, taken from culture after CMV antigen stimulation. The TCR sequence derives from a human donor in good health (CMV status not recorded). Some clones in this sample may be carry-over from other donors' samples.

The CDR3: CASSPTGGQGRLSGNTIYF. For the CDR3, the DNA is TGTGCCAGCAGCCCGACGGGGGGACAGGGAAGACTCTCTGGAAACACCATATATTTT. The chain carries TRBV12-3 or TRBV12-4 and TRBJ1-3; 9 bases fit TRBD1. The CDR3 consists of 19 residues. V trimming: 6 bases; J trimming: 0 bases; junction bases outside the gene matches: 15.